This record concerns one TCR beta chain sequence. Antigen unknown. Looked up from germline, CDR1 is GTSNPN and CDR2 is SVGIG (reference sequence). V shed 4 bases and J shed 2 bases, with 9 bases lying between them. The CDR3 consists of 12 residues. cDNA synthesis used the whole RNA isolate, giving expressed TCRB sequences. Here immunoSEQ multiplex PCR was the method, and the copy in TCRdb shows in-frame clones only, minus some. The data show roughly 730,000 clones, about an eighth seen once. The sample is drawn from a study of beta chain features in type 1 diabetes. The study's findings and limits: Type 1 diabetes patients had TCRB CDR3s that were shorter (moderately but significantly so) in all four CD4+ subsets.

This receptor was identified in a man aged 18 to 30 with type 1 diabetes. Input material: naive CD4+ T cells from blood. The V gene is TRBV30, the J gene TRBJ2-7, with D hard to call. The CDR3 DNA reads as TGTGCCTGGAAAAACTACCCCTACGAGCAGTACTTC. Translated, it gives CAWKNYPYEQYF. The variable domain in full, with the rest retrieved from reference TRBV30 and TRBJ2-7, is SQTIHQWPATLVQPVGSPLSLECTVEGTSNPNLYWYRQAAGRGLQLLFYSVGIGQISSEVPQNLSASRPQDRQFILSSKKLLLSDSGFYLCAWKNYPYEQYFGPGTRLTVT.